This T cell receptor (beta chain) is drawn from a study of OX40 agonist ivuxolimab in advanced cancers. Overall study results and limits: On average, CD8+ T cells had more expanded clones than CD4+. In a subset of nonresponders, normalized T-cell clonal expansion was also low. Those patients achieving a partial response at 0.1-3.0 mg/kg showed among the lowest clonal expansion.

As to this clone: Its antigen is not known.

The table came from immunoSEQ multiplex PCR; TCRdb's copy has only in-frame clones and leaves some out. The sample lists about 79,000 clones; around 90% were seen once. This sequence was found in an adult with an advanced solid tumor such as melanoma, head and neck, liver or kidney cancer. Sequencing used CD4+ or CD8+ T cells sorted from blood, obtained in a trial of the OX40 agonist ivuxolimab.

The CDR3 spells CASSEGWQAINYGYTF. CDR3 nucleotides: TGTGCCAGCAGTGAGGGGTGGCAGGCAATTAACTATGGCTACACCTTC. V is TRBV6-1 and J is TRBJ1-2; D ambiguous. Germline V gene lookup returns CDR1 MNHNS and CDR2 SASEGT. The length of the CDR3 is 16 residues. V was cut by 3 bases and J by 1 base, with 15 bases left in between.